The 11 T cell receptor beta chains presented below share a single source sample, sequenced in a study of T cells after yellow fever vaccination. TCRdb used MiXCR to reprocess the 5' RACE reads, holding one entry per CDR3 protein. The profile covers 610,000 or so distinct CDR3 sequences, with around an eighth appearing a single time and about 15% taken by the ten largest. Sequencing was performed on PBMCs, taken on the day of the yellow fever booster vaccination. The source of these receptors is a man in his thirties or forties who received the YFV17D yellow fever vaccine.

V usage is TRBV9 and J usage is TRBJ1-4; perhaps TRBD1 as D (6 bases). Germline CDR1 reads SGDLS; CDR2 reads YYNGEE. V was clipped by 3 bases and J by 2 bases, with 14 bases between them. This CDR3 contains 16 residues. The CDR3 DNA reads TGTGCCAGCAGCGCCGGGACACTCGACACTAATGAAAAACTGTTTTTT. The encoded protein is CASSAGTLDTNEKLFF.

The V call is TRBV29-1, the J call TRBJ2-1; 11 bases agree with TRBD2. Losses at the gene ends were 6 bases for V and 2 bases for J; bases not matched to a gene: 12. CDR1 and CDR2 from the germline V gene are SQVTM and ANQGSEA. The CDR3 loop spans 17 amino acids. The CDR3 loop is CSVGGTSGFQAYNEQFF. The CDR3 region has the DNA TGCAGCGTGGGTGGGACTAGCGGCTTTCAGGCCTACAATGAGCAGTTCTTC.

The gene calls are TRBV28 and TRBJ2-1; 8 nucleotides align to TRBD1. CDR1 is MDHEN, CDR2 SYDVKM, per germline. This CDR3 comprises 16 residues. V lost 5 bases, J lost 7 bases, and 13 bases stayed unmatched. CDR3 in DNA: TGTGCCAGCAGTCCACCTAGGGACAGGAGGTATAATGAGCAGTTCTTC. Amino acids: CASSPPRDRRYNEQFF.

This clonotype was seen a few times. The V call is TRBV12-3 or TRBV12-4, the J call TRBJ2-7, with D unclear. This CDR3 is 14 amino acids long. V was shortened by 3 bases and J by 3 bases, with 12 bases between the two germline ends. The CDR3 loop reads CASSFTPGRYEQYF. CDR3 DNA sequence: TGTGCCAGCAGTTTCACACCCGGGCGCTACGAGCAGTACTTC.

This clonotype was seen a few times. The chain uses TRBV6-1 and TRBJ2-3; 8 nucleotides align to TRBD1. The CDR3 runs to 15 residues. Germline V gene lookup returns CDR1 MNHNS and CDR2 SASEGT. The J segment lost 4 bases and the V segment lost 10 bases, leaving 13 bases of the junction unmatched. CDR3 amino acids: CATINGQGRADTQYF. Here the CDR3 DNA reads TGTGCCACCATCAATGGACAGGGCCGGGCAGATACGCAGTATTTT.

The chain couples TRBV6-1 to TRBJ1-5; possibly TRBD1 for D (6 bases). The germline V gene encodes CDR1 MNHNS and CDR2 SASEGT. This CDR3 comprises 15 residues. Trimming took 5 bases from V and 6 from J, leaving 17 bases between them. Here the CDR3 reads CASSPGTGSGQPQHF. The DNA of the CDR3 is TGTGCCAGCAGTCCCGGCACAGGGAGTGGTCAGCCCCAGCATTTT.

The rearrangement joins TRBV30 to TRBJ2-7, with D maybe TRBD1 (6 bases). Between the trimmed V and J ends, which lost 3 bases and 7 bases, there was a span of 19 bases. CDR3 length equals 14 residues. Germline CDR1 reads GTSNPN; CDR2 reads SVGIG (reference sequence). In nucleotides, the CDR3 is TGTGCCTGGAGCAAGGGACAAGGGGTTCTGGAGCAGTACTTC. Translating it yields CAWSKGQGVLEQYF.

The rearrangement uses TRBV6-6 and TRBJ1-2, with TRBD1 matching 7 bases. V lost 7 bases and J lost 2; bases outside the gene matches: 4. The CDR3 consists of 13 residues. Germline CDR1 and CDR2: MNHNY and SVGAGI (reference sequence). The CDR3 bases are TGTGCCAGCATGGGACAGAGGAACTATGGCTACACCTTC. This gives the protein CASMGQRNYGYTF.

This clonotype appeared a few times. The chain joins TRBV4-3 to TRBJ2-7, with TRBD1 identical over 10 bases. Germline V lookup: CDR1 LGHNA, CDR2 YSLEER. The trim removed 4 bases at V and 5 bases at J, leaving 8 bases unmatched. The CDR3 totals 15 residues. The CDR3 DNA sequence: TGCGCCAGCAGCCTCGGACAGGGGGACGTCAACGAGCAGTACTTC. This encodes CASSLGQGDVNEQYF.

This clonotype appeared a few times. The DNA for the CDR3 is TGTGCCAGTCTAGCGGGGAACACCGGGGAGCTGTTTTTT. Translation gives CASLAGNTGELFF. The chain combines TRBV28 with TRBJ2-2; TRBD2 aligns across 8 bases. The germline V gene encodes CDR1 MDHEN and CDR2 SYDVKM. Trimming removed 9 bases from V and 1 base from J; junction bases left unmatched: 1. CDR3 length equals 13 residues.

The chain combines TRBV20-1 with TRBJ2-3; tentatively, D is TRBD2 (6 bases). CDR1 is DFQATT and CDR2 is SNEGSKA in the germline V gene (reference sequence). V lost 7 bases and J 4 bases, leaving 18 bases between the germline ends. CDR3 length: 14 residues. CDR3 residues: CSGIRDFPADTQYF. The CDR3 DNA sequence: TGCAGTGGGATCCGGGACTTCCCCGCAGATACGCAGTATTTT.